Each of the 18 T cell receptor beta chains below was sequenced from the same sample in a study of control samples from healthy donors and cancer patients. Here immunoSEQ multiplex PCR was the method, and the copy in TCRdb shows in-frame clones only, minus some. The sample holds around 74,000 clones, around 94% seen once. The specimen was blood. These receptors originate from a woman aged 55-75 years in good health.

This clone has a single count. A read error may account for a junction end that differs from germline. The V and J genes are TRBV3-1 (or the pseudogene TRBV3-2) and TRBJ1-1; TRBD1 agrees at 8 bases. Germline assignment: CDR1 LGHDT and CDR2 YNNKEL (reference sequence). The CDR3 totals 13 residues. CDR3 loop: CAGSQATDRVPFF. CDR3 nucleotide sequence: TGTGCCGGCAGCCAAGCGACGGACAGGGTCCCTTTCTTT.

The chain employs TRBV27 and TRBJ1-5; D not resolved. This CDR3 is 15 amino acids long. CDR1 is MNHEY, CDR2 SMNVEV, per germline (reference sequence). Trimming took 6 bases from V and 1 from J, leaving 13 bases between them. CDR3 sequence (DNA): TGTGCCAGCAGGGAGGGAATAATCAGCAATCAGCCCCAGCATTTT. It yields the protein CASREGIISNQPQHF.

The rearrangement links TRBV6-5 to TRBJ1-4; D might be TRBD1 (5 bases). Germline CDR1 reads MNHEY; CDR2 reads SVGAGI. V was pared by 5 bases and J by 4 bases, with 14 bases between. The CDR3 runs 15 residues. The CDR3 DNA reads as TGTGCCAGCAGTACCACCGGGACGGTTAATGAAAAACTGTTTTTT. It codes for CASSTTGTVNEKLFF.

V is TRBV28 and J is TRBJ2-1, with 9 bases lining up with TRBD2. Germline lookup yields CDR1 MDHEN and CDR2 SYDVKM. The CDR3 spans 17 residues. V was clipped by 6 bases and J by 7 bases; unmatched bases: 16. DNA for the CDR3: TGTGCCAGCAGGCCAGGTCCCATTAGCGGGAGTTTTAATGAGCAGTTCTTC. Residues: CASRPGPISGSFNEQFF.

The chain links TRBV5-8 to TRBJ2-6; the match to TRBD1 covers 8 bases. The V segment lost 9 bases and the J segment 0 bases; nucleotides outside the gene matches: 11. CDR1 and CDR2 from the germline V gene are SGHTS and YDEGEE. The CDR3 is 17 amino acids. CDR3 protein: CANQRTGSSSGANVLTF. Written as DNA, the CDR3 is TGTGCCAACCAGAGGACAGGGTCCAGCTCTGGGGCCAACGTCCTGACTTTC.

This clone occurred a few times. The V and J genes are TRBV7-9 and TRBJ1-3; 8 nucleotides line up with TRBD1. Germline CDR1 is SEHNR and CDR2 is FQNEAQ (reference sequence). The V segment lost 5 bases and the J segment 1 base; nucleotides outside the gene matches: 16. This CDR3 region has 19 residues. The CDR3 coding sequence is TGTGCCAGCAGCCCCCGGACGATGGGACAGGAAACTTCTGGAAACACCATATATTTT. Its protein product is CASSPRTMGQETSGNTIYF. Together with reference TRBV7-9 and TRBJ1-3, the CDR3 gives the full variable domain: DTGVSQNPRHKITKRGQNVTFRCDPISEHNRLYWYRQTLGQGPEFLTYFQNEAQLEKSRLLSDRFSAERPKGSFSTLEIQRTEQGDSAMYLCASSPRTMGQETSGNTIYFGEGSWLTVV.

This clone was seen a single time. The chain recombines TRBV4-2 with TRBJ1-6; 10 bases fit TRBD1. The CDR3 has 16 residues. CDR1 is LGHNA, CDR2 YNFKEQ, per germline. The J segment lost 8 bases and the V segment lost 1 base, leaving 5 bases of the junction unmatched. CDR3 loop: CASSQVGGQGYSPLHF. CDR3 in DNA: TGTGCCAGCAGCCAAGTTGGGGGACAGGGGTATTCACCCCTCCACTTT.

The chain has TRBV30 and TRBJ1-1; D is uncertain. Germline V lookup: CDR1 GTSNPN, CDR2 SVGIG (reference sequence). Trimming stripped 3 bases from V and 9 bases from J, with 11 bases between. This CDR3 is 11 amino acids long. The CDR3: CAWRTGAKAFF. CDR3 DNA: TGTGCCTGGAGAACGGGCGCAAAAGCTTTCTTT.

The chain combines TRBV12-3 or TRBV12-4 with TRBJ2-7; the D gene is possibly TRBD2 (6 bases). The V and J ends lost 10 bases and 4 bases respectively, with 17 bases between them. This CDR3 has 13 amino acids. The CDR3 bases are TGTGCCACGAGCGGGTACCCTAATTACGAGCAGTACTTC. Encoded protein: CATSGYPNYEQYF.

The sample holds a few counts of this clone. The J gene is TRBJ1-1, the V gene TRBV4-3; D is unclear. The CDR3 loop spans 14 amino acids. Germline V gives CDR1 LGHNA, CDR2 YSLEER. Deletions cut 0 bases from V and 8 bases from J, with 13 bases between. CDR3 loop: CASSQDRGGGEAFF. The CDR3 DNA follows: TGCGCCAGCAGCCAAGATCGAGGTGGCGGAGAAGCTTTCTTT.

The chain's CDR3 is CASSPSDRGNQPQHF. In nucleotides, the CDR3 is TGCGCCAGCAGCCCTTCGGACAGGGGCAATCAGCCCCAGCATTTT. The gene calls are TRBV5-1 and TRBJ1-5; 8 positions agree with TRBD1. The germline CDR1 and CDR2 sequences are SGHRS and YFSETQ. J lost 2 bases, V lost 4 bases, and 5 bases had no gene match. CDR3 size: 15 residues.

The chain combines TRBV30 with TRBJ2-5, with D possibly matching TRBD2 (6 bases). The CDR3 is 12 amino acids. The V gene's germline CDR1 is GTSNPN and CDR2 SVGIG (reference sequence). The V end lost 5 bases, the J end lost 2 bases, and 9 bases lay between the germline ends. The CDR3 is CAWPGTQETQYF. DNA for the CDR3: TGTGCCTGGCCCGGGACTCAAGAGACCCAGTACTTC.

V gene TRBV9 combines with J gene TRBJ2-1, with D unresolved. Germline assignment: CDR1 SGDLS and CDR2 YYNGEE. The CDR3 spans 15 residues. Trimming pared 5 bases from V and 4 bases from J, leaving 16 bases between. The CDR3 loop reads CASRAEGNGYNEQFF. The CDR3 nucleotides are TGTGCCAGCAGGGCTGAAGGGAATGGGTACAATGAGCAGTTCTTC.

This chain connects TRBV9 to TRBJ2-7; no reliable D call. CDR1 SGDLS and CDR2 YYNGEE come from the germline V gene. The length of the CDR3 is 14 residues. V lost 0 bases, J lost 3 bases, and 10 bases lay in between. In DNA form, the CDR3 reads TGTGCCAGCAGCGTAGAGTCACATGGCTACGAGCAGTACTTC. Translating gives CASSVESHGYEQYF.

V and J are TRBV27 and TRBJ2-1, with TRBD2 identical over 11 bases. CDR1 and CDR2 from the germline V gene are MNHEY and SMNVEV (reference sequence). The CDR3 is 14 residues long. Trimming cost V 5 bases and J 15 bases; bases outside gene matches: 12. The CDR3 bases are TGTGCCAGCAGTCCGAGACAACTAGCGGGAGTTCTGTTCTTC. This sequence encodes CASSPRQLAGVLFF.

Only one count was recorded for this clone. The gene calls are TRBV6-2 or TRBV6-3 and TRBJ1-2; no clear D. CDR3 length equals 13 residues. V was cut by 5 bases and J by 2 bases, with 9 bases left in between. Germline V lookup: CDR1 MNHEY, CDR2 SVGEGT. CDR3 sequence: CASSLTGNYGYTF. In DNA form, the CDR3 reads TGTGCCAGCAGTCTAACTGGGAACTATGGCTACACCTTC.

This clone was counted a single time. The chain has TRBV5-1 and TRBJ2-1; D is uncertain. CDR1 SGHRS and CDR2 YFSETQ come from the germline V gene. The CDR3 consists of 15 residues. V shed 1 base and J shed 2 bases, with 10 bases lying between them. This CDR3 reads CASSLTSGAYNEQFF. The CDR3, as DNA: TGCGCCAGCAGCTTGACGTCGGGTGCCTACAATGAGCAGTTCTTC.

This chain joins TRBV28 and TRBJ2-7, with D possibly being TRBD1 (6 bases). Germline CDR1 reads MDHEN; CDR2 reads SYDVKM. Trimming stripped 5 bases from V and 3 bases from J, with 14 bases between. CDR3 length equals 14 residues. The CDR3 here is CASSQGDTNYEQYF. CDR3 in DNA: TGTGCCAGCAGTCAAGGGGACACCAACTACGAGCAGTACTTC.